These 20 T cell receptor beta chains originate from one sample sequenced in a study of blood T cell repertoires in COVID-19. Libraries were prepared by immunoSEQ multiplex PCR; TCRdb keeps only in-frame clonotypes and omits some of them. The top ten clones hold about a quarter of a sample with roughly 95,000 clones, around 80% of them seen once. The sample was peripheral blood. The receptors were sampled from a human donor in a cohort sampled during active COVID-19.

The V call is TRBV6-5, the J call TRBJ1-5; tentative D call: TRBD1 (6 bases). This CDR3 is 15 amino acids long. V was trimmed by 8 bases and J by 4 bases, leaving 18 bases between them. Germline CDR1 is MNHEY and CDR2 is SVGAGI. The CDR3 is CASAQDSVRNQPQHF. The CDR3 nucleotides read TGTGCCAGCGCGCAGGACAGTGTCCGTAATCAGCCCCAGCATTTT.

This chain joins TRBV7-2 and TRBJ2-2; 10 nucleotides agree with TRBD2. The CDR3 consists of 15 residues. The trim removed 1 base at V and 5 bases at J, leaving 1 base unmatched. Germline loops: CDR1 SGHTA, CDR2 FQGNSA. The CDR3 protein is CASSLVAGGTGELFF. The DNA for the CDR3 is TGTGCCAGCAGCTTAGTAGCGGGGGGAACCGGGGAGCTGTTTTTT.

The chain has TRBV19 and TRBJ2-7, with no clear D. Per the germline V gene, CDR1 is LNHDA and CDR2 is SQIVND (reference sequence). The CDR3 extends over 15 amino acids. V shed 3 bases and J shed 2 bases, with 14 bases lying between them. The CDR3 nucleotides are TGTGCCAGTAGTATCGGCGGAAACTTTCCCTACGAGCAGTACTTC. Residues: CASSIGGNFPYEQYF.

CDR3 region: CATSSGLPSSGANVLTF. DNA of the CDR3: TGTGCCACCAGCTCGGGACTGCCGAGCTCTGGGGCCAACGTCCTGACTTTC. The chain has TRBV15 and TRBJ2-6; possible D gene TRBD2, 6 bases. CDR3 size: 17 residues. V was clipped by 5 bases and J by 0 bases, with 14 bases between them. CDR1 is LNHNV and CDR2 is YYDKDF in the germline V gene (reference sequence).

The rearrangement links TRBV19 to TRBJ2-1; 10 bases are shared with TRBD1. Germline values: CDR1 LNHDA, CDR2 SQIVND (reference sequence). This CDR3 is built from 14 residues. Trimming removed 6 bases from V and 3 bases from J; junction bases left unmatched: 2. The CDR3, as DNA: TGTGCCAGTAGGGGACAGGGGAACTACAATGAGCAGTTCTTC. Translating gives CASRGQGNYNEQFF. The full variable domain, in which reference TRBV19 and TRBJ2-1 provide the parts outside the CDR3, is DGGITQSPKYLFRKEGQNVTLSCEQNLNHDAMYWYRQDPGQGLRLIYYSQIVNDFQKGDIAEGYSVSREKKESFPLTVTSAQKNPTAFYLCASRGQGNYNEQFFGPGTRLTVL.

The chain couples TRBV5-4 to TRBJ2-7; 11 nucleotides align to TRBD2. Trimming cost V 5 bases and J 2 bases; bases outside gene matches: 6. CDR1 is SGHNT and CDR2 is YYREEE in the germline V gene (reference sequence). This CDR3 contains 15 residues. CDR3 nucleotide sequence: TGTGCCAGCAGGTCCCAACTAGCGGGAGCCTACGAGCAGTACTTC. Its protein product is CASRSQLAGAYEQYF. The full variable domain, rest sourced from reference TRBV5-4 and TRBJ2-7, is ETGVTQSPTHLIKTRGQQVTLRCSSQSGHNTVSWYQQALGQGPQFIFQYYREEENGRGNFPPRFSGLQFPNYSSELNVNALELDDSALYLCASRSQLAGAYEQYFGPGTRLTVT.

This chain joins TRBV7-2 and TRBJ2-3; D remains ambiguous. Germline V CDR1 and CDR2: SGHTA, FQGNSA. The V gene lost 5 bases and the J gene lost 4 bases, with 10 bases spanning the gap. The CDR3 is 13 amino acids. The chain's CDR3 is CASSKETADTQYF. CDR3 in DNA: TGTGCCAGCAGCAAGGAGACCGCAGATACGCAGTATTTT.

The chain joins TRBV29-1 to TRBJ2-5; 14 nucleotides align to TRBD2. The CDR3 consists of 18 residues. Trimming removed 0 bases from V and 4 bases from J; junction bases left unmatched: 10. Germline V gene sequence: CDR1 SQVTM, CDR2 ANQGSEA. The DNA for the CDR3 is TGCAGCGTTGAAGATTCCGGGACTAGCGGGAGACTTGGAGAGACCCAGTACTTC. Protein: CSVEDSGTSGRLGETQYF.

This clone came up once. This chain connects TRBV3-1 (or the pseudogene TRBV3-2) to TRBJ2-7; 12 positions agree with TRBD1. J was trimmed by 3 bases and V by 4 bases; bases with no gene match: 7. The CDR3 has 16 amino acids. CDR1 LGHDT and CDR2 YNNKEL come from the germline V gene (reference sequence). DNA for the CDR3: TGTGCCAGCAGCCCGGCCGGGACAGGGGGCTTCTACGAGCAGTACTTC. It codes for CASSPAGTGGFYEQYF.

The gene calls are TRBV11-2 and TRBJ1-4, with D hard to call. V lost 0 bases to trimming and J lost 13 bases, with 15 bases between them. Germline CDR1 and CDR2: SGHAT and FQNNGV. The CDR3 extends over 14 amino acids. CDR3 residues: CASSLDGYPEGLFF. For the CDR3, the DNA is TGTGCCAGCAGCTTAGACGGATACCCGGAGGGACTGTTTTTT.

As for this clone: Other nucleotide sequences in the sample specify the same CDR3. The rearrangement joins TRBV2 to TRBJ1-5; no firm D call. This CDR3 is built from 13 residues. V lost 1 base and J lost 4, with 5 bases in between. Germline CDR1 reads SNHLY; CDR2 reads FYNNEI. CDR3 sequence reads: CASSEGGNQPQHF. CDR3 DNA sequence: TGTGCCAGCAGTGAAGGAGGGAATCAGCCCCAGCATTTT.

The chain has TRBV6-1 and TRBJ1-5; 8 bases agree with TRBD1. V was pared by 2 bases and J by 3 bases, with 12 bases of the junction left unmatched. This CDR3 region has 18 residues. The germline gives CDR1 MNHNS, CDR2 SASEGT. The DNA for the CDR3 is TGTGCCAGCAGTGAATTTTGGCGGACAGGGCGGACCAATCAGCCCCAGCATTTT. It is translated as CASSEFWRTGRTNQPQHF.

This clone was found a few times. The V call is TRBV10-3, the J call TRBJ1-1; no definite D call. In germline, CDR1 is ENHRY, CDR2 SYGVKD. Trimming took 6 bases from V and 3 from J, leaving 8 bases between them. The CDR3 runs 12 residues. The CDR3 protein is CAISREHTEAFF. CDR3 sequence (DNA): TGTGCCATCAGCCGGGAGCACACTGAAGCTTTCTTT.

This chain connects TRBV2 to TRBJ2-7, with 7 bases lining up with TRBD2. This CDR3 contains 12 residues. J lost 2 bases, V lost 11 bases, and 6 bases had no gene match. Germline V CDR1 and CDR2: SNHLY, FYNNEI. CDR3 DNA: TGTGCCGCCGGGACTAAAACCTACGAGCAGTACTTC. This gives the protein CAAGTKTYEQYF.

This clone came up once. This chain joins TRBV4-3 and TRBJ1-4, with a weak D call TRBD1 (6 bases). The germline V gene encodes CDR1 LGHNA and CDR2 YSLEER. The CDR3 is made up of 15 amino acids. V lost 4 bases to trimming and J lost 8 bases, with 17 bases between them. CDR3 nucleotide sequence: TGCGCCAGCAGCCTCGAGGTGCAGGGGACAGAAAAACTGTTTTTT. It encodes CASSLEVQGTEKLFF.

The CDR3 DNA is TGTGCCAGTAGTAGACAATTCTCTGGAAACACCATATATTTT. This translates into CASSRQFSGNTIYF. This chain uses TRBV19 with TRBJ1-3; D is unresolved. Trimming took 4 bases from V and 0 from J, leaving 7 bases between them. Germline loops: CDR1 LNHDA, CDR2 SQIVND (reference sequence). The length of the CDR3 is 14 residues.

The rearrangement uses TRBV29-1 and TRBJ1-1, with D possibly TRBD1 on 6 matching bases. The CDR3 totals 15 residues. V lost 4 bases and J lost 1, with 16 bases in between. Looked up from germline, CDR1 is SQVTM and CDR2 is ANQGSEA. The CDR3 reads CSVAKGGGQNTEAFF. CDR3 nucleotides: TGCAGCGTTGCCAAAGGGGGGGGACAGAACACTGAAGCTTTCTTT.

The chain has TRBV19 and TRBJ1-4; D gene uncertain. Germline CDR1 LNHDA, CDR2 SQIVND (reference sequence). CDR3 size: 15 residues. V lost 2 bases and J 8 bases, leaving 15 bases between the germline ends. CDR3 in DNA: TGTGCCAGTAGTATAAGCCCGCCCCGTCGGGAAAAACTGTTTTTT. Amino acids: CASSISPPRREKLFF.

The chain couples TRBV13 to TRBJ2-5; 13 nucleotides align to TRBD2. The ends lost 2 bases at V and 2 bases at J; junction bases unmatched: 20. The CDR3 covers 22 residues. Germline V gene sequence: CDR1 PRHDT, CDR2 FYEKMQ (reference sequence). CDR3 nucleotides: TGTGCCAGCAGCTTATTTCAGGGGGGGACTAGCGGGAAGGGGAGAAGGCAAGAGACCCAGTACTTC. Encoded protein: CASSLFQGGTSGKGRRQETQYF.

The V call is TRBV28, the J call TRBJ2-1; no clear D. Germline CDR1 MDHEN, CDR2 SYDVKM. V was shortened by 3 bases and J by 3 bases, with 6 bases between the two germline ends. This CDR3 is built from 13 residues. The DNA for the CDR3 is TGTGCCAGCAGTTTTTTAGACTACAATGAGCAGTTCTTC. It encodes CASSFLDYNEQFF.